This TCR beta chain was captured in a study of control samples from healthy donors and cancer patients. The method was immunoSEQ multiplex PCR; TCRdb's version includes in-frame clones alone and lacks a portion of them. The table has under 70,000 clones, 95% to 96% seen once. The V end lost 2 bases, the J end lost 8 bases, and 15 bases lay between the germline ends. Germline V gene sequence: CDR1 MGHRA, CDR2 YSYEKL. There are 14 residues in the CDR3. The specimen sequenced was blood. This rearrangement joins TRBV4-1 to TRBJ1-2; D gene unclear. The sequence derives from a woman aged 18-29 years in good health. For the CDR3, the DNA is TGCGCCAGCAGCCAACTTACGCGTGGGGAGGGCTACACCTTC. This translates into CASSQLTRGEGYTF.